Given below is one T cell receptor (beta chain) in context. Under the authors' procedure: Estimates of nucleated cell counts were drawn from the amplification of reference gene primers. The protocol was immunoSEQ multiplex PCR, while the TCRdb copy is restricted to in-frame clones and leaves out a portion. That table furnishes V, J and clone size, whereas the DNA furnished D and trimming. The sample has approximately 300,000 clones, approximately 85% seen once. The germline V gene encodes CDR1 SGHAT and CDR2 FQNNGV. Trimming cost V 6 bases and J 3 bases, with 20 bases left between them. The CDR3 spans 16 residues. These data are taken from a study of blood T cell repertoires in COVID-19. Study overall: Acute and convalescent COVID-19 specimens originated in the United States, Italy and Spain.

The sequence was obtained from a woman aged 50 to 60 with acute or convalescent COVID-19. The chain has TRBV11-2 and TRBJ1-1; D is unresolved. The sequenced sample was peripheral blood. CDR3 bases: TGTGCCAGCAGATTACCCGTCGGGTTTGCGGACACTGAAGCTTTCTTT. Its translation is CASRLPVGFADTEAFF.